Below are 13 T cell receptor beta chains sequenced from a single sample in a study of blood T cell repertoires in COVID-19. The protocol was immunoSEQ multiplex PCR, while the TCRdb copy is restricted to in-frame clones and leaves out a portion. The sample includes tens of thousands of clones, approximately 79% of them seen just once. Sequencing was carried out using peripheral blood. Every receptor here comes from a human donor in a cohort sampled during active COVID-19.

This rearrangement joins TRBV5-1 to TRBJ2-3; D may be TRBD2 (5 bases). Trimming shortened V by 3 bases and J by 0 bases, and 8 bases separated the two germline ends. The CDR3 has 14 amino acids. CDR1 and CDR2 (germline): SGHRS, YFSETQ. CDR3 residues: CASSYASSTDTQYF. CDR3 DNA: TGCGCCAGCAGCTACGCTAGCAGCACAGATACGCAGTATTTT.

This CDR3 is CATSDLGAGQETQYF. The CDR3 nucleotides read TGTGCCACCAGTGATTTGGGGGCAGGTCAAGAGACCCAGTACTTC. V and J are TRBV24-1 and TRBJ2-5; D possibly corresponds to TRBD1 (5 bases). Germline V gives CDR1 KGHDR, CDR2 SFDVKD. The CDR3 has 15 amino acids. V lost 0 bases, J lost 2 bases, and 9 bases lay in between.

This chain joins TRBV7-3 and TRBJ2-4; D gene uncertain. The germline V gene has CDR1 SGHTA and CDR2 FQGTGA. V was shortened by 5 bases and J by 1 base, with 9 bases between the two germline ends. The CDR3 length is 14 residues. CDR3 sequence: CASSRPRAKNIQYF. CDR3 sequence (DNA): TGTGCCAGCAGCCGCCCCCGGGCCAAAAACATTCAGTACTTC.

This clone was observed a few times. This chain uses TRBV27 with TRBJ1-5; TRBD1 is a possible D gene (6 bases). Germline loops: CDR1 MNHEY, CDR2 SMNVEV (reference sequence). Trimming cost V 3 bases and J 3 bases, with 9 bases left between them. The CDR3 contains 14 residues. The CDR3: CASSFTGPNQPQHF. The CDR3 coding sequence is TGTGCCAGCAGTTTCACAGGGCCCAATCAGCCCCAGCATTTT.

V and J are TRBV24-1 and TRBJ2-5; D possibly corresponds to TRBD2 (7 bases). Germline V gene sequence: CDR1 KGHDR, CDR2 SFDVKD. This CDR3 is 15 amino acids long. Trimming took 1 base from V and 4 from J, leaving 12 bases between them. CDR3: CATSDLGGAVETQYF. The CDR3 nucleotides are TGTGCCACCAGTGATTTAGGGGGGGCGGTAGAGACCCAGTACTTC.

The chain joins TRBV7-8 to TRBJ2-3, with TRBD1 matching over 8 bases. This CDR3 has 14 residues. Germline CDR1 reads SGHVS; CDR2 reads FQNEAQ. V shed 8 bases and J 5 bases; nucleotides not matched to a gene: 9. The CDR3 spells CASGLDRDEDTQYF. The CDR3 nucleotides read TGTGCCAGCGGGTTGGACAGGGATGAAGATACGCAGTATTTT. Looking up the rest from reference TRBV7-8 and TRBJ2-3 gives the full variable domain: GAGVSQSPRYKVAKRGQDVALRCDPISGHVSLFWYQQALGQGPEFLTYFQNEAQLDKSGLPSDRFFAERPEGSVSTLKIQRTQQEDSAVYLCASGLDRDEDTQYFGPGTRLTVL.

This chain joins TRBV9 and TRBJ2-4, with D perhaps matching TRBD1 (6 bases). Trimming pared 0 bases from V and 8 bases from J, leaving 9 bases between. The CDR3 sequence is 13 residues long. Germline CDR1 SGDLS, CDR2 YYNGEE. The CDR3, as DNA: TGTGCCAGCAGCGTAGGGGCAGGGGACATTCAGTACTTC. Its protein is CASSVGAGDIQYF.

V usage is TRBV6-5 and J usage is TRBJ1-3; D uncertain. CDR1 is MNHEY, CDR2 SVGAGI, per germline. V was pared by 6 bases and J by 2 bases, with 14 bases between. The CDR3 runs 15 residues. This CDR3 reads CASRRAVAAGNTIYF. CDR3 nucleotides: TGTGCCAGCAGGCGGGCCGTGGCCGCTGGAAACACCATATATTTT.

The V gene is TRBV7-9, the J gene TRBJ2-7; 11 bases map to TRBD1. The germline gives CDR1 SEHNR, CDR2 FQNEAQ (reference sequence). This CDR3 spans 18 amino acids. The V gene end was trimmed by 3 bases and the J gene end by 2 bases; junction bases not matched to a gene: 12. As DNA, the CDR3 is TGTGCCAGCAGCTTCGGCGGGACAGGGGGTACCGACGCCTACGAGCAGTACTTC. This sequence encodes CASSFGGTGGTDAYEQYF. The variable domain in full, with the rest retrieved from reference TRBV7-9 and TRBJ2-7, is DTGVSQNPRHKITKRGQNVTFRCDPISEHNRLYWYRQTLGQGPEFLTYFQNEAQLEKSRLLSDRFSAERPKGSFSTLEIQRTEQGDSAMYLCASSFGGTGGTDAYEQYFGPGTRLTVT.

The gene calls are TRBV3-1 (or the pseudogene TRBV3-2) and TRBJ1-3, with 9 bases aligning to TRBD1. Germline assignment: CDR1 LGHDT and CDR2 YNNKEL (reference sequence). The V gene end was trimmed by 4 bases and the J gene end by 5 bases; junction bases not matched to a gene: 6. The CDR3 runs to 15 residues. DNA of the CDR3: TGTGCCAGCAGCCGGGACAGGGCCGGGAGAAACACCATATATTTT. The encoded protein is CASSRDRAGRNTIYF.

The rearrangement joins TRBV27 to TRBJ2-2; no definite D call. Trimming pared 2 bases from V and 0 bases from J, leaving 4 bases between. Germline-derived CDR1 and CDR2 are MNHEY and SMNVEV (reference sequence). This CDR3 has 14 residues. In nucleotides, the CDR3 is TGTGCCAGCAGTTTACTCTCGAACACCGGGGAGCTGTTTTTT. It is translated as CASSLLSNTGELFF.

The chain carries TRBV7-6 and TRBJ2-7, with 7 nucleotides matching TRBD2. With 3 bases clipped from V and 4 bases from J, the junction kept 12 bases outside the gene matches. Germline loops: CDR1 SGHVS, CDR2 FNYEAQ. The CDR3 is made up of 16 amino acids. The DNA of the CDR3 is TGTGCCAGCAGCTTGGCGGGGGACCTGACCAATTACGAGCAGTACTTC. Translating it yields CASSLAGDLTNYEQYF. Full variable domain (remainder filled in from reference TRBV7-6 and TRBJ2-7): GAGVSQSPRYKVTKRGQDVALRCDPISGHVSLYWYRQALGQGPEFLTYFNYEAQQDKSGLPNDRFSAERPEGSISTLTIQRTEQRDSAMYRCASSLAGDLTNYEQYFGPGTRLTVT.

The chain is built from TRBV29-1 and TRBJ1-2; TRBD1 aligns across 9 bases. V dropped 7 bases and J dropped 4; count of bases not matched to a gene: 7. Germline V gives CDR1 SQVTM, CDR2 ANQGSEA. The CDR3 runs 13 residues. In DNA form, the CDR3 reads TGCAGCGACCGACAGGGGGTGTCCTATGGCTACACCTTC. It yields the protein CSDRQGVSYGYTF. The whole variable domain, remainder taken from reference TRBV29-1 and TRBJ1-2, is SAVISQKPSRDICQRGTSLTIQCQVDSQVTMMFWYRQQPGQSLTLIATANQGSEATYESGFVIDKFPISRPNLTFSTLTVSNMSPEDSSIYLCSDRQGVSYGYTFGSGTRLTVV.